This entry features one T cell receptor beta chain sequence. Its target is unknown. These data belong to a study of T-cell reconstitution after alpha-beta-depleted transplantation in children. Study-wide results and limits: Expanded graft clones, several hundred of them, were reportedly the source of alpha-beta T cells about two months after transplant.

Trimming took 0 bases from V and 3 from J; bases not matched to a gene: 10. The germline CDR1 and CDR2 sequences are LNHNV and YYDKDF (reference sequence). This CDR3 region has 18 residues. The TCRbeta library was prepared with unique molecular identifiers. TCRdb passed the PCR reads through MiXCR, listing each CDR3 protein once. In the table there are around 580,000 distinct CDR3 sequences, 27% of which are singletons. This TCR was recovered from a boy younger than two with Wiskott-Aldrich syndrome, due to receive a stem cell transplant. The input for sequencing was PBMCs, taken before TCRalphabeta/CD19-depleted stem cell transplant. V usage is TRBV15 and J usage is TRBJ2-7; 11 bases align to TRBD1. CDR3 in DNA: TGTGCCACCAGCAGAGACAAGGACAGGGGGCGCGGGGTCTACGAGCAGTACTTC. Protein sequence: CATSRDKDRGRGVYEQYF.